This T cell receptor beta chain was captured in a study of CD8 T cells in Susac syndrome. Study-level findings and limits: Clonal expansion was not seen in any Susac syndrome CD4+ T cell repertoire.

The authors negatively isolated CD8+ and CD4+ T cells and FACS-enriched TEMRA cells. The RNA, about 0.45 to 1 ug, was put through reverse transcription using random hexamers. TCRdb used MiXCR to reprocess the immunoSEQ multiplex PCR reads, holding one entry per CDR3 protein. The sample consists of about 180,000 distinct CDR3 sequences, roughly 94% of them appearing once. Notes on this clonotype: The antigen is not known.

The length of the CDR3 is 14 residues. J was trimmed by 4 bases and V by 5 bases; bases with no gene match: 7. Germline-derived CDR1 and CDR2 are SGHTA and FQGNSA. Sequencing used CD4+ T cells from PBMCs. The chain couples TRBV7-2 to TRBJ2-5; 7 bases agree with TRBD1. The receptor was isolated from a human donor with Susac syndrome. Here the CDR3 reads CASSAHRGSETQYF. CDR3 nucleotides: TGTGCCAGCAGCGCTCACAGGGGATCAGAGACCCAGTACTTC.